This TCR beta chain was captured in a study of shared clonotypes between healthy human individuals. Whole-study context: CD4 naive and memory got three plates each, CD8 naive two, CD8 memory one. The study, taken as a whole, reports: Naive subsets typically showed greater estimated richness than memory subsets.

Germline-derived CDR1 and CDR2 are SGHNT and YYREEE (reference sequence). This CDR3 is 13 amino acids long. The germline V and J ends were trimmed by 2 bases and 7 bases, with 12 bases remaining between them. TCRdb keeps only in-frame clones here, not all; method: immunoSEQ multiplex PCR. The sample has about 2 million clones, around 95% seen once. Details on this clone: Its antigen remains unidentified.

V is TRBV5-4 and J is TRBJ2-5; D might be TRBD1 (6 bases). Sequencing used naive CD4+ T cells sorted from blood. Documented subset: CD45RA+ positively selected. The TCR was taken from a young man in good health. The CDR3, as DNA: TGTGCCAGCAGCTTAGGGGGTGGAGGGACCCAGTACTTC. Amino acid sequence: CASSLGGGGTQYF.